A selection of T cell receptor beta chains follows, all from one sample in a study of immune cell composition in non-small cell lung cancer. Profiled with immunoSEQ multiplex PCR; TCRdb holds only in-frame clones, not every one. The sample contains over 5,500 clones, around 80% of which appear only once. The sample consisted of lung tumor tissue. These receptors were obtained from a human donor with non-small cell lung cancer. CDR3s include the opening cysteine and the closing phenylalanine or tryptophan. A D gene is named only where the DNA matches it firmly. Expanded clones get a size class; other rows say once, few or many, or leave the size out.

TRBD1 TRBJ1-1 21 TRBV28 NA CASSPRMYRGQGGAWNTEAFF TGTGCCAGCAGTCCACGGATGTACCGGGGACAGGGGGGGGCTTGGAACACTGAAGCTTTCTTT
NA TRBJ2-2 16 TRBV9 NA CASSVVERRNTGELFF TGTGCCAGCAGCGTAGTCGAGCGCAGGAACACCGGGGAGCTGTTTTTT
NA TRBJ2-4 19 TRBV18 NA CASSPPKVYAGIAKNIQYF TGTGCCAGCTCACCACCCAAAGTGTATGCGGGAATAGCCAAAAACATTCAGTACTTC
NA TRBJ1-1 14 TRBV30 NA CAWRWGAQNTEAFF TGTGCCTGGAGGTGGGGCGCTCAGAACACTGAAGCTTTCTTT
NA TRBJ1-4 14 TRBV6-5 once CASRIGRRDEKLFF TGTGCCAGCCGAATCGGTCGCAGGGATGAAAAACTGTTTTTT
NA TRBJ1-1 13 TRBV6-5 NA CASTTPGASEAFF TGTGCCAGCACCACCCCTGGGGCGTCTGAAGCTTTCTTT
NA TRBJ1-1 12 TRBV5-6 NA CASSWTGEEAFF TGTGCCAGCAGCTGGACGGGAGAGGAAGCTTTCTTT
TRBD1 TRBJ2-7 18 TRBV5-8 NA CASSVAGTGPRPVYEQYF TGTGCCAGCAGCGTGGCCGGGACAGGGCCCAGGCCAGTTTACGAGCAGTACTTC
TRBD1 TRBJ1-2 15 TRBV5-1 NA CASTGRTGMNYGYTF TGCGCCAGCACCGGCCGGACAGGGATGAACTATGGCTACACCTTC
NA TRBJ1-3 15 TRBV11-2 NA CASTRGSPSGNTIYF TGTGCCAGTACAAGAGGGTCCCCCTCTGGAAACACCATATATTTT
TRBD2 TRBJ2-3 15 TRBV7-9 NA CASSLTSGRTDTQYF TGTGCCAGCAGCTTAACTAGCGGGCGCACAGATACGCAGTATTTT
NA TRBJ1-2 13 TRBV6-1 NA CASSESKTDGYTF TGTGCCAGCAGTGAAAGTAAAACGGATGGCTACACCTTC
TRBD1 TRBJ2-2 15 TRBV5-6 NA CASSFGTGGTGELFF TGTGCCAGCAGCTTCGGGACAGGGGGGACGGGGGAGCTGTTTTTT
NA TRBJ2-7 13 TRBV6-1 NA CASWGGLFHEQYF TGTGCCAGCTGGGGGGGGCTATTCCACGAGCAGTACTTC
TRBD1 TRBJ1-2 14 TRBV7-2 NA CASSLVGQGYGYTF TGTGCCAGCAGCTTAGTGGGACAGGGCTATGGCTACACCTTC
NA TRBJ2-7 14 TRBV6-5 few CASSQSEGGHEQYF TGTGCCAGCAGCCAATCGGAAGGAGGACACGAGCAGTACTTC
TRBD1 TRBJ1-5 15 TRBV6-5 NA CASSWGTGGNQPQHF TGTGCCAGCAGTTGGGGGACAGGGGGAAATCAGCCCCAGCATTTT
NA TRBJ1-5 12 TRBV7-2 NA CASSRGNQPQHF TGTGCCAGCAGCAGGGGAAATCAGCCCCAGCATTTT
NA TRBJ2-5 13 TRBV29-1 NA CSVLRGADETQYF TGCAGCGTTCTTCGGGGGGCCGATGAGACCCAGTACTTC
NA TRBJ1-1 14 TRBV5-1 NA CASSFRAEGSEAFF TGCGCCAGCAGCTTCAGGGCGGAGGGCTCTGAAGCTTTCTTT